One and the same sample provided the 10 T cell receptor beta chains below, sequenced in a study of response to subunit inactivated influenza vaccine. TCRdb fed the RT-PCR reads into MiXCR, producing one record per CDR3 protein. Of about 480,000 distinct CDR3 sequences listed, 11% are singletons. Sample: PBMCs from blood, taken 35 to 45 days after vaccination. These TCRs come from a man aged 50-60 years who received an inactivated influenza vaccine.

This clonotype appeared a few times. The chain carries TRBV20-1 and TRBJ2-1, with TRBD2 matching over 13 bases. Germline loops: CDR1 DFQATT, CDR2 SNEGSKA (reference sequence). The CDR3 sequence is 15 residues long. V was pared by 1 base and J by 10 bases, with 7 bases of the junction left unmatched. The CDR3 loop is CSARGRTSGGAEQFF. The CDR3 region has the DNA TGCAGTGCTAGAGGAAGAACTAGCGGGGGGGCCGAGCAGTTCTTC.

The CDR3 here is CSVSGRYSYEQYF. Here the CDR3 DNA reads TGCAGCGTGAGCGGGAGGTACTCCTACGAGCAGTACTTC. V is TRBV29-1 and J is TRBJ2-7; 9 bases match TRBD2. V shed 6 bases and J 0 bases; nucleotides not matched to a gene: 3. The CDR3 totals 13 residues. Germline V gene sequence: CDR1 SQVTM, CDR2 ANQGSEA.

In this sample, this clonotype turned up many times. The chain combines TRBV3-1 with TRBJ1-6; possibly TRBD1 for D (6 bases). The V end lost 5 bases, the J end lost 8 bases, and 13 bases lay between the germline ends. This CDR3 contains 14 residues. CDR1 and CDR2 from the germline V gene are LGHDT and YNNKEL (reference sequence). Written as DNA, the CDR3 is TGTGCCAGCAGCTTCAGGGGAAGTGATTCACCCCTCCACTTT. This gives the protein CASSFRGSDSPLHF.

This clonotype has a count of ten or more. The rearrangement joins TRBV20-1 to TRBJ2-6, with D tentatively TRBD2 (5 bases). The CDR3 has 13 amino acids. Trimming took off 3 bases at V and 3 bases at J, with 6 bases between the two ends. Germline CDR1 reads DFQATT; CDR2 reads SNEGSKA (reference sequence). As DNA, the CDR3 is TGCAGTGCTAGGACTAATGGGGCCAACGTCCTGACTTTC. Its translation is CSARTNGANVLTF.

This chain connects TRBV15 to TRBJ2-7; 8 bases match TRBD2. V lost 3 bases and J lost 4; bases outside the gene matches: 17. The CDR3 spans 18 residues. CDR1 and CDR2 (germline): LNHNV, YYDKDF (reference sequence). This CDR3 is CATSSRTPRSGRLYEQYF. As DNA, the CDR3 is TGTGCCACCAGCAGTCGGACCCCAAGGAGCGGGAGATTGTACGAGCAGTACTTC. The whole variable domain, remainder taken from reference TRBV15 and TRBJ2-7, is DAMVIQNPRYQVTQFGKPVTLSCSQTLNHNVMYWYQQKSSQAPKLLFHYYDKDFNNEADTPDNFQSRRPNTSFCFLDIRSPGLGDTAMYLCATSSRTPRSGRLYEQYFGPGTRLTVT.

The chain uses TRBV6-5 and TRBJ2-2; tentatively, D is TRBD2 (6 bases). In germline, CDR1 is MNHEY, CDR2 SVGAGI. This CDR3 is built from 15 residues. V lost 2 bases and J 3 bases, leaving 10 bases between the germline ends. CDR3 sequence reads: CASSYGGIDTGELFF. CDR3 DNA sequence: TGTGCCAGCAGTTACGGGGGGATAGACACCGGGGAGCTGTTTTTT.

This rearrangement joins TRBV7-3 to TRBJ1-1; no firm D call. Germline CDR1 SGHTA, CDR2 FQGTGA. There are 13 residues in the CDR3. The V and J ends lost 5 bases and 1 base respectively, with 8 bases between them. The CDR3 protein is CASSLKKNTEAFF. CDR3 DNA sequence: TGTGCCAGCAGCCTAAAGAAGAACACTGAAGCTTTCTTT.

This clonotype was found a few times. The V and J genes are TRBV12-3 or TRBV12-4 and TRBJ2-1; no firm D call. V lost 5 bases, J lost 15 bases, and 14 bases lay in between. This CDR3 comprises 11 residues. The CDR3 sequence is CASSPTSLRFF. The CDR3 DNA is TGTGCCAGCAGTCCCACCTCTCTCCGGTTCTTC.

This clonotype has a handful of counts. V is TRBV6-5 and J is TRBJ2-3, with TRBD2 matching over 13 bases. Germline V CDR1 and CDR2: MNHEY, SVGAGI. The CDR3 length is 16 residues. Trimming at V came to 4 bases and at J to 6 bases, leaving 7 bases not matched to a gene. In nucleotides, the CDR3 is TGTGCCAGCAGTTGGGGACTAGCGGGGCCAAGGGATACGCAGTATTTT. As protein: CASSWGLAGPRDTQYF.

This clonotype was seen at least ten times. The rearrangement joins TRBV20-1 to TRBJ2-7, with 10 positions matching TRBD1. Trimming took 6 bases from V and 3 from J; bases not matched to a gene: 8. The CDR3 spans 14 residues. Germline loops: CDR1 DFQATT, CDR2 SNEGSKA (reference sequence). CDR3 in amino acids: CSARGTGAIYEQYF. The CDR3 DNA sequence: TGCAGTGCCCGTGGGACAGGGGCTATCTACGAGCAGTACTTC.